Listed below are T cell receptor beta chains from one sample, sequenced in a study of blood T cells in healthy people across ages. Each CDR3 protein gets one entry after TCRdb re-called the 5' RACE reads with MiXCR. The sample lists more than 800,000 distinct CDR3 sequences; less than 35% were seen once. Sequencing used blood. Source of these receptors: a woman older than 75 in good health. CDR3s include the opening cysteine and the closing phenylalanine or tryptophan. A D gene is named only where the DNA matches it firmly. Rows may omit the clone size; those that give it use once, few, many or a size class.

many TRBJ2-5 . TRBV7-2 CASSPRKTEKETQYF TGTGCCAGCAGCCCTAGAAAGACGGAAAAAGAGACCCAGTACTTC
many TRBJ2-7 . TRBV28 CASSSGIYEQYF TGTGCCAGCAGTTCGGGAATTTACGAGCAGTACTTC
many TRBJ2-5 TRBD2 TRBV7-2 CASSLPLAGVETQYF TGTGCCAGCAGCTTGCCACTAGCGGGGGTAGAGACCCAGTACTTC
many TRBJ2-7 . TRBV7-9 CASSLAPGRGYEQYF TGTGCCAGCAGCTTAGCACCGGGAAGGGGTTACGAGCAGTACTTC
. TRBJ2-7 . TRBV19 CASSIDWSSYEQYF TGTGCCAGTAGTATAGATTGGAGCTCCTACGAGCAGTACTTC
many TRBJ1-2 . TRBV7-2 CASSLAGGTDGYTF TGTGCCAGCAGCTTAGCGGGGGGGACTGATGGCTACACCTTC
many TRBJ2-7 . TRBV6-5 CASSPVRGGPYEQYF TGTGCCAGCAGCCCCGTGAGGGGGGGGCCCTACGAGCAGTACTTC
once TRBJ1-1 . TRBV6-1 CAIAGSWGPGNTEAFF TGTGCCATCGCCGGGTCTTGGGGCCCCGGCAACACTGAAGCTTTCTTT
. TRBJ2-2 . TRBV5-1 CASSPVPRQAGSSELFF TGCGCCAGCAGCCCCGTCCCAAGACAGGCCGGATCGTCGGAGCTGTTTTTT
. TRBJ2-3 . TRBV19 CASSPQPADTQYF TGTGCCAGTAGTCCCCAGCCCGCAGATACGCAGTATTTT
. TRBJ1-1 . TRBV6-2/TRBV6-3 CASSYRGQQTEAFF TGTGCCAGCAGTTACCGGGGCCAGCAGACTGAAGCTTTCTTT
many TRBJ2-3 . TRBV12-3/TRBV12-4 CASMLGDTQYF TGTGCCAGCATGTTGGGAGATACGCAGTATTTT
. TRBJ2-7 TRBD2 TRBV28 CASSLSLAGAQPRSYEQYF TGTGCCAGCAGTTTAAGCCTAGCGGGGGCCCAACCCCGCTCCTACGAGCAGTACTTC
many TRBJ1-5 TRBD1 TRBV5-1 CASSWTGGGNQPQHF TGCGCCAGCAGCTGGACAGGGGGGGGCAATCAGCCCCAGCATTTT
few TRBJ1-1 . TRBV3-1 CASSQLGGVGTEAFF TGTGCCAGCAGCCAACTTGGGGGCGTGGGTACTGAAGCTTTCTTT
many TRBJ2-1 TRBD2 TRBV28 CASSLLGIAGGRQFF TGTGCCAGCAGCTTACTTGGGATAGCGGGGGGGCGGCAGTTCTTC
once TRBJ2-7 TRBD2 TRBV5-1 CASSLGGGEYEQYF TGCGCCAGCAGCTTGGGCGGGGGAGAATACGAGCAGTACTTC
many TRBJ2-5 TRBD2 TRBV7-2 CASSVTSGVQETQYF TGTGCCAGCAGCGTTACTAGCGGGGTACAAGAGACCCAGTACTTC
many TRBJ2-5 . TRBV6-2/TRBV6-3 CASSLWGVGGQETQYF TGTGCCAGCAGTCTCTGGGGGGTAGGAGGCCAAGAGACCCAGTACTTC
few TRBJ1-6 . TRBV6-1 CASTGQTIYNSPLHF TGTGCCAGCACAGGCCAGACGATCTATAATTCACCCCTCCACTTT
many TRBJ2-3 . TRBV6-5 CASRRGHVDTQYF TGTGCCAGCCGCAGGGGTCATGTCGATACGCAGTATTTT
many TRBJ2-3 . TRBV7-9 CASSLADFGTDTQYF TGTGCCAGCAGCTTAGCGGACTTCGGCACAGATACGCAGTATTTT
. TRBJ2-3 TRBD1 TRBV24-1 CATQEQGIGTDTQYF TGTGCCACTCAAGAACAGGGGATCGGCACAGATACGCAGTATTTT
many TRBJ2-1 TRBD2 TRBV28 CASISGGSRNEQFF TGTGCCAGCATTAGCGGGGGAAGTAGGAATGAGCAGTTCTTC
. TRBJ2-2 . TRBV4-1 CASSQPTPRSNTGELFF TGCGCCAGCAGCCAACCAACACCTCGCAGTAACACCGGGGAGCTGTTTTTT
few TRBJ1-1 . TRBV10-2 CASSERGTEAFF TGCGCCAGCAGTGAAAGAGGGACTGAAGCTTTCTTT